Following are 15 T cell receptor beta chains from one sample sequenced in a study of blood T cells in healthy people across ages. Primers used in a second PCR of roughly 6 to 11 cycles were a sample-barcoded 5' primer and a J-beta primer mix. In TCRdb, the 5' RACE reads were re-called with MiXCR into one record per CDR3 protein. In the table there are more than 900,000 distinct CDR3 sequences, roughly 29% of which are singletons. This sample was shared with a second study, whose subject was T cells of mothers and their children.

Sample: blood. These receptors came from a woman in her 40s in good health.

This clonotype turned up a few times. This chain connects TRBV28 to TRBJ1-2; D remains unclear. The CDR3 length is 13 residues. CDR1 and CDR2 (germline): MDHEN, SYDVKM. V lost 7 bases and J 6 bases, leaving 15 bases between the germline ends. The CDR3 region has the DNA TGTGCCAGCACCTCGACGAATCCGGATGGCTACACCTTC. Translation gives CASTSTNPDGYTF.

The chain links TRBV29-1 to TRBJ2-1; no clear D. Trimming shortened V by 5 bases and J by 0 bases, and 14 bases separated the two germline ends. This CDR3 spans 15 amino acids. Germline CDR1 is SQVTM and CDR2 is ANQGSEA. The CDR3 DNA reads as TGCAGCGTTAAGGGTTCCCATAGCTCCTACAATGAGCAGTTCTTC. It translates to CSVKGSHSSYNEQFF.

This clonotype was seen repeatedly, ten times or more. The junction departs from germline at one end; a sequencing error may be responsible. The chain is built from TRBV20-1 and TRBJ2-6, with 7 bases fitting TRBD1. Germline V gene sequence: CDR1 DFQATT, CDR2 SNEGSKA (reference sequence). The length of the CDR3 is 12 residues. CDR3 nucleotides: TGCAGTGCTGGAGATAACAGGGGAGTCCTGACTTTC. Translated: CSAGDNRGVLTF.

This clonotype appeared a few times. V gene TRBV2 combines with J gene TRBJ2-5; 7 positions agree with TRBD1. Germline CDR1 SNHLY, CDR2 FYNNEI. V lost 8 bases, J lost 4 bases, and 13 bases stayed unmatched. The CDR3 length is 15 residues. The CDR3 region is CASFRQGLVIETQYF. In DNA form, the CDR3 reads TGTGCCAGCTTCCGACAGGGATTAGTGATAGAGACCCAGTACTTC.

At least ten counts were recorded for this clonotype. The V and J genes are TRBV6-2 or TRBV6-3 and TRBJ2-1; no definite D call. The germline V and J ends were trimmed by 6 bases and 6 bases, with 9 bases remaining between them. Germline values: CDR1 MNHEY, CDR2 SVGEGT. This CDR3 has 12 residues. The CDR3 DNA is TGTGCCAGCAGCCACGCCTCCAATGAGCAGTTCTTC. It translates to CASSHASNEQFF.

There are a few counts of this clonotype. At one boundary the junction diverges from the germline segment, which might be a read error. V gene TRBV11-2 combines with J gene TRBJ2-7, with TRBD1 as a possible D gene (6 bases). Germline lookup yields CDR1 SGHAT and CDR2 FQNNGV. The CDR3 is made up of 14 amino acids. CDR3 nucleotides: TGTACCAGCAGATCCTACGACAGGTTCCACGAGCAGTACTTC. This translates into CTSRSYDRFHEQYF.

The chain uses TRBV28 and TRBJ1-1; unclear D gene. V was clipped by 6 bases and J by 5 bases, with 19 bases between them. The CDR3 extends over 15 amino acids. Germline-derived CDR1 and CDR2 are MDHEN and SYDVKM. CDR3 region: CASSTTGSGLTEAFF. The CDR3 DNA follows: TGTGCCAGCAGCACCACGGGGAGCGGTCTTACTGAAGCTTTCTTT.

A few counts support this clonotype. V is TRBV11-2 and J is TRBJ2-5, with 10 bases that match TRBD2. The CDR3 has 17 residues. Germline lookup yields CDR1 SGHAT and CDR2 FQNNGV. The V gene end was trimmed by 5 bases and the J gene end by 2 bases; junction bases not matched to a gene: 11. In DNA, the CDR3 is TGTGCCAGCAGCCGATTTCCTAGCGGGGGCCAACAAGAGACCCAGTACTTC. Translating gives CASSRFPSGGQQETQYF.

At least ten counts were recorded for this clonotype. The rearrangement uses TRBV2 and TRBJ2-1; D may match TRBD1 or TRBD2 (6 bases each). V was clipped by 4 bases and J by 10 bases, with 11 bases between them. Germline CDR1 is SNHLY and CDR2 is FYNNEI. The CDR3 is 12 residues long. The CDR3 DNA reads TGTGCCAGCAGTGTGGGGGGCGACGAGCAGTTCTTC. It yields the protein CASSVGGDEQFF.

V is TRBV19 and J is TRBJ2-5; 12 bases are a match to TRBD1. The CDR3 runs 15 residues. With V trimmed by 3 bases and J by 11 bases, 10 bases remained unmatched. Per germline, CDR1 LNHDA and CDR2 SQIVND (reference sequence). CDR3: CASSIMGQGAREQYF. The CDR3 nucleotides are TGTGCCAGTAGTATTATGGGACAGGGGGCTCGGGAGCAGTACTTC.

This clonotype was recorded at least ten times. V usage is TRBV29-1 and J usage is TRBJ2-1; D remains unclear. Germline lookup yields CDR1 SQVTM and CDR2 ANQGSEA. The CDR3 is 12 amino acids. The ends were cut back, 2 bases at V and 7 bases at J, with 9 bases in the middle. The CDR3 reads CSVEHIVNEQFF. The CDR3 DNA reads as TGCAGCGTTGAACACATCGTAAATGAGCAGTTCTTC.

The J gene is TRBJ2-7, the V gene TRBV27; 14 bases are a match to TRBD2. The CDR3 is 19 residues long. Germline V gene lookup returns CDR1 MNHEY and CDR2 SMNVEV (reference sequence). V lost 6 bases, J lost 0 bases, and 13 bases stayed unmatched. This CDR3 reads CASSNPGLAGAKSSYEQYF. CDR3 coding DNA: TGTGCCAGCAGCAACCCGGGACTAGCGGGGGCCAAGAGCTCCTACGAGCAGTACTTC.

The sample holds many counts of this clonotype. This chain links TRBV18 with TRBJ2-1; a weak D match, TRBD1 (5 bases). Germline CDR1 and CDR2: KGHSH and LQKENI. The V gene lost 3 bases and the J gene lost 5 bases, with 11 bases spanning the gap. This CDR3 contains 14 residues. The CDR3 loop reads CASSPTRVDNEQFF. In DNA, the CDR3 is TGTGCCAGCTCACCGACCAGGGTCGACAATGAGCAGTTCTTC. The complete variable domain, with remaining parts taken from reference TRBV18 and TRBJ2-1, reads NAGVMQNPRHLVRRRGQEARLRCSPMKGHSHVYWYRQLPEEGLKFMVYLQKENIIDESGMPKERFSAEFPKEGPSILRIQQVVRGDSAAYFCASSPTRVDNEQFFGPGTRLTVL.

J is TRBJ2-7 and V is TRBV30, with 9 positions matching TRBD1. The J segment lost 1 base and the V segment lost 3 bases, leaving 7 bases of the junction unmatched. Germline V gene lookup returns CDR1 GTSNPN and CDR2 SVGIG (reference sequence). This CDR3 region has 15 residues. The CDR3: CAWRGIQGASYEQYF. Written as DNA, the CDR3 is TGTGCCTGGAGGGGAATACAGGGGGCGTCCTACGAGCAGTACTTC.

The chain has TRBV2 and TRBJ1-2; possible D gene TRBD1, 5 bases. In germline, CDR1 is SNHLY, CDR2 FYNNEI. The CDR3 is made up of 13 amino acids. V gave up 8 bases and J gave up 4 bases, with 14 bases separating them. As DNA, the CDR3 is TGTGCCAGCGGCGGGAGACAGCCCTATGGCTACACCTTC. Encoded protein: CASGGRQPYGYTF.